A selection of T cell receptor beta chains follows, all from one sample in a study of T cells in Graves' hyperthyroidism and ophthalmopathy. A single record per CDR3 protein comes from TCRdb applying MiXCR to the multiplex PCR reads. The data show about 210,000 distinct CDR3 sequences, more than 15% seen once. The specimen sequenced was blood. These receptors were collected from a man aged 50 to 60 with Graves' hyperthyroidism. The CDR3 runs from the conserved cysteine through the conserved F or W. Fields, in order: V gene, D gene, J gene, clone size, CDR3 DNA, CDR3 protein. The D gene is left open where the match is weak. Clone size is stated in some rows and not others, as once, few, many or a class when expanded.

TRBV11-3,NA,TRBJ2-4,few,TGTGCCAGCAGCTACACGGCCCAGGACATTCAGTACTTC,CASSYTAQDIQYF
TRBV9,TRBD1,TRBJ1-1,NA,TGTGCCAGCAGCGTAAGGGACAGGGATGAAGCTTTCTTT,CASSVRDRDEAFF
TRBV20-1,NA,TRBJ1-1,many,TGCAGTGCTAGGGGGACGGGTGTTACTTTCTTT,CSARGTGVTFF
TRBV2,NA,TRBJ2-5,once,TGTGCCAGCAGTGAAGATTTGAGGACGGGAGACTTC,CASSEDLRTGDF
TRBV6-5,NA,TRBJ2-3,NA,TGTGCCAGCAGTTACTCAGCCGGGAGCACAGATACGCAGTATTTT,CASSYSAGSTDTQYF
TRBV30,NA,TRBJ1-1,NA,TGTGCCTGGAGTGTCTCCTCGAACACTGAAGCTTTCTTT,CAWSVSSNTEAFF
TRBV11-2,NA,TRBJ1-1,few,TGTGCCAGCAGCCGTTCGGACCGGCCAATTTGGTTAGGAGCTTTCTTT,CASSRSDRPIWLGAFF
TRBV12-3/TRBV12-4,NA,TRBJ2-5,many,TGTGCCAGCAGTTTAGTACAAGGACGAGGGGAGACCCAGTACTTC,CASSLVQGRGETQYF
TRBV11-2,NA,TRBJ1-4,few,TGTGCCAGCAGCTTAGGGGGTGATTATAATGAAAAACTGTTTTTT,CASSLGGDYNEKLFF
TRBV4-3,NA,TRBJ1-4,NA,TGCGCCAGCAGCCAAGACTACAGGGCGGCGGGTGAAAAACTGTTTTTT,CASSQDYRAAGEKLFF
TRBV9,NA,TRBJ2-7,NA,TGTGCCAGCAGCTTGGGACCGTCCCCTGCCACATCCTACGAGCAGTACTTC,CASSLGPSPATSYEQYF
TRBV6-5,NA,TRBJ2-7,few,TGTGCCAGCAGTTACTCGAAGAGGAATAACTACGAGCAGTACTTC,CASSYSKRNNYEQYF
TRBV5-1,NA,TRBJ2-7,NA,TGTGCCAGCAGCTCCTCCACCGGGACACCCTCCTACGAGCAGTACTTC,CASSSSTGTPSYEQYF
TRBV3-1,TRBD1,TRBJ1-1,many,TGTGCCAGCAGCCGCCCGACAGGGATGAACACTGAAGCTTTCTTT,CASSRPTGMNTEAFF
TRBV7-8,NA,TRBJ1-6,many,TGTGCCAGCAGCTCGACGGGACTTTCGAGTTCACCCCTCCACTTT,CASSSTGLSSSPLHF
TRBV7-8,NA,TRBJ2-5,many,TGTGCCAGCAGCCCTCTAAGGACCGGCGGAGAGACCCAGTACTTC,CASSPLRTGGETQYF
TRBV20-1,TRBD1,TRBJ1-6,NA,TGCAGTGCTAGGACAGGGAATAGAGATAATTCACCCCCCCACTTT,CSARTGNRDNSPPHF